The rows below give T cell receptor beta chains drawn from one sample of a study of cytomegalovirus exposure and HLA in healthy donors. The repertoire was sequenced with immunoSEQ multiplex PCR; TCRdb's copy has only in-frame clones and lacks some. The profile shows over 30,000 clones, roughly 89% of them singletons. Sequenced: PBMCs. The receptor source for this set is a woman aged 40-49 years in good health and CMV-seropositive. Each CDR3 is given with its conserved first and last residue. Fields, in order: J gene, V gene, CDR3 length, D gene, CDR3 protein, CDR3 DNA. D genes are given only for firm matches.

J gene: TRBJ1-2
V gene: TRBV28
CDR3 length: 15
D gene: NA
CDR3 protein: CASSFHSVAGRGYTF
CDR3 DNA: TGTGCCAGCAGTTTTCATAGCGTGGCAGGTAGGGGCTACACCTTC

J gene: TRBJ2-7
V gene: TRBV7-9
CDR3 length: 15
D gene: TRBD1
CDR3 protein: CSSSLGQGAAYEQYF
CDR3 DNA: TGTTCCAGCAGCTTAGGGCAGGGGGCGGCCTACGAGCAGTACTTC

J gene: TRBJ2-2
V gene: TRBV11-3
CDR3 length: 13
D gene: NA
CDR3 protein: CASSLAGAGELFF
CDR3 DNA: TGTGCCAGCAGCTTGGCAGGGGCCGGGGAGCTGTTTTTT

J gene: TRBJ1-3
V gene: TRBV7-9
CDR3 length: 16
D gene: NA
CDR3 protein: CASSERTANSGNTIYF
CDR3 DNA: TGTGCCAGCAGCGAAAGGACAGCCAACTCTGGAAACACCATATATTTT

J gene: TRBJ1-2
V gene: TRBV29-1
CDR3 length: 16
D gene: NA
CDR3 protein: CSVEAWQGSKHYGYTF
CDR3 DNA: TGCAGCGTTGAAGCGTGGCAGGGGAGCAAGCACTATGGCTACACCTTC

J gene: TRBJ1-3
V gene: TRBV28
CDR3 length: 16
D gene: NA
CDR3 protein: CASSLSGRYSGNTIYF
CDR3 DNA: TGTGCCAGCAGCTTATCTGGCCGATACTCTGGAAACACCATATATTTT

J gene: TRBJ1-6
V gene: TRBV21-1
CDR3 length: 15
D gene: NA
CDR3 protein: CASSKEGQVFSPLHF
CDR3 DNA: TGTGCCAGCAGCAAAGAAGGACAGGTTTTTTCACCCCTCCACTTT

J gene: TRBJ1-1
V gene: TRBV6-5
CDR3 length: 16
D gene: NA
CDR3 protein: CASSYSFGGTNTEAFF
CDR3 DNA: TGTGCCAGCAGTTACTCTTTTGGGGGGACCAACACTGAAGCTTTCTTT

J gene: TRBJ1-5
V gene: TRBV7-3
CDR3 length: 13
D gene: NA
CDR3 protein: CASRPRQSQPQHF
CDR3 DNA: TGTGCCAGCAGACCAAGACAGTCCCAGCCCCAGCATTTT

J gene: TRBJ1-1
V gene: TRBV7-2
CDR3 length: 14
D gene: NA
CDR3 protein: CASSLSGASPEAFF
CDR3 DNA: TGTGCCAGCAGCCTTAGCGGGGCAAGCCCTGAAGCTTTCTTT

J gene: TRBJ2-1
V gene: TRBV29-1
CDR3 length: 13
D gene: NA
CDR3 protein: CSVLELQANEQFF
CDR3 DNA: TGCAGCGTTCTCGAGCTTCAAGCCAATGAGCAGTTCTTC

J gene: TRBJ2-2
V gene: TRBV29-1
CDR3 length: 13
D gene: NA
CDR3 protein: CSVATPNTGELFF
CDR3 DNA: TGCAGCGTTGCGACACCAAACACCGGGGAGCTGTTTTTT

J gene: TRBJ2-2
V gene: TRBV19
CDR3 length: 14
D gene: TRBD2
CDR3 protein: CASLTSGNTGELFF
CDR3 DNA: TGTGCCAGTCTGACTAGCGGGAACACCGGGGAGCTGTTTTTT

J gene: TRBJ2-5
V gene: TRBV4-2
CDR3 length: 17
D gene: TRBD2
CDR3 protein: CASSQGRGGAGSETQYF
CDR3 DNA: TGTGCCAGCAGCCAAGGGCGCGGGGGGGCCGGGTCGGAGACCCAGTACTTC

J gene: TRBJ2-1
V gene: TRBV19
CDR3 length: 15
D gene: NA
CDR3 protein: CASSNWAGPYNEQFF
CDR3 DNA: TGTGCCAGTAGTAATTGGGCAGGGCCTTACAATGAGCAGTTCTTC

J gene: TRBJ2-7
V gene: TRBV7-9
CDR3 length: 12
D gene: NA
CDR3 protein: CASSLQGNGQYF
CDR3 DNA: TGTGCCAGCAGCTTACAGGGGAACGGGCAGTACTTC

J gene: TRBJ1-4
V gene: TRBV5-1
CDR3 length: 12
D gene: NA
CDR3 protein: CASSPDREKLFF
CDR3 DNA: TGCGCCAGCAGCCCCGACAGAGAAAAACTGTTTTTT

J gene: TRBJ1-4
V gene: TRBV10-1
CDR3 length: 16
D gene: TRBD1
CDR3 protein: CASSGPGTGGNEKLFF
CDR3 DNA: TGCGCCAGCAGTGGACCCGGGACAGGGGGGAATGAAAAACTGTTTTTT

J gene: TRBJ1-5
V gene: TRBV10-3
CDR3 length: 17
D gene: NA
CDR3 protein: CAISVSAGIGDNQPQHF
CDR3 DNA: TGTGCCATCAGTGTTTCCGCGGGGATAGGGGACAATCAGCCCCAGCATTTT

J gene: TRBJ1-1
V gene: TRBV10-1
CDR3 length: 13
D gene: NA
CDR3 protein: CASSAQMNTEAFF
CDR3 DNA: TGCGCCAGCAGTGCCCAGATGAACACTGAAGCTTTCTTT

J gene: TRBJ1-1
V gene: TRBV29-1
CDR3 length: 13
D gene: NA
CDR3 protein: CSAESAVNTEAFF
CDR3 DNA: TGCAGCGCCGAGTCCGCGGTGAACACTGAAGCTTTCTTT

J gene: TRBJ2-2
V gene: TRBV10-1
CDR3 length: 15
D gene: NA
CDR3 protein: CASNNGGANTGELFF
CDR3 DNA: TGCGCCAGCAACAACGGTGGGGCCAACACCGGGGAGCTGTTTTTT

J gene: TRBJ2-7
V gene: TRBV5-1
CDR3 length: 12
D gene: NA
CDR3 protein: CASRDGGYEQYF
CDR3 DNA: TGCGCCAGCCGGGACGGGGGTTACGAGCAGTACTTC